This paragraph reports one T cell receptor (beta chain). The data stem from a study of CD8+ T cells in alopecia areata. RNA was extracted and reverse transcribed into cDNA as the sequencing template. Profiling relied on immunoSEQ multiplex PCR, and the TCRdb table lists in-frame clones only, not all of them. The data show fewer than 150,000 clones, around 64% seen once. Trimming removed 4 bases from V and 7 bases from J; junction bases left unmatched: 11. The CDR3 is made up of 16 amino acids. The germline CDR1 and CDR2 sequences are LNHNV and YYDKDF (reference sequence). Material for sequencing was CD4+ T cells sorted from blood. This clonotype was sampled from a human donor in good health. V gene TRBV15 combines with J gene TRBJ1-5; TRBD1 aligns across 9 bases. The CDR3 is CATSTLPGQGRQPQHF. CDR3 bases: TGTGCCACCAGCACCCTTCCGGGACAGGGAAGGCAGCCCCAGCATTTT.